These 23 T cell receptor beta chains were all obtained from the same sample, sequenced in a study of cytomegalovirus exposure and HLA in healthy donors. Using immunoSEQ multiplex PCR, the repertoire was profiled, and TCRdb retains in-frame clones only, with some absent. The table lists approximately 220,000 clones, around four fifths of them singletons. The sequenced sample consisted of PBMCs. The receptors originated from a woman younger than 45 in good health and CMV-seropositive.

V gene TRBV5-5 combines with J gene TRBJ2-7, with TRBD2 matching 10 bases. V shed 4 bases, J shed 2 bases, and the junction held 9 bases outside the gene matches. This CDR3 is 16 amino acids long. Looked up from germline, CDR1 is SGHKS and CDR2 is YYEKEE (reference sequence). Here the CDR3 DNA reads TGTGCCAGCAGCCTGAAAACTAGCGGGATAACCTACGAGCAGTACTTC. The encoded protein is CASSLKTSGITYEQYF.

The CDR3 here is CASSSEGGAEIYGYTF. CDR3 coding DNA: TGCGCCAGCAGCTCGGAGGGAGGGGCTGAGATCTATGGCTACACCTTC. The chain carries TRBV5-1 and TRBJ1-2, with D possibly matching TRBD1 (5 bases). The V gene lost 3 bases and the J gene lost 4 bases, with 19 bases spanning the gap. Per germline, CDR1 SGHRS and CDR2 YFSETQ. The CDR3 is 16 residues long.

This clone has just a few counts. This chain uses TRBV11-2 with TRBJ2-7, with unresolved D. This CDR3 is 11 amino acids long. V lost 5 bases to trimming and J lost 2 bases, with 4 bases between them. Germline CDR1 and CDR2: SGHAT and FQNNGV. CDR3: CASSATYEQYF. CDR3 bases: TGTGCCAGCAGCGCTACCTACGAGCAGTACTTC. Full variable domain (rest looked up from reference TRBV11-2 and TRBJ2-7): EAGVAQSPRYKIIEKRQSVAFWCNPISGHATLYWYQQILGQGPKLLIQFQNNGVVDDSQLPKDRFSAERLKGVDSTLKIQPAKLEDSAVYLCASSATYEQYFGPGTRLTVT.

The chain uses TRBV20-1 and TRBJ1-1; D not certain. CDR3 size: 11 residues. Trimming left V 1 base short and J 7 bases short, with 7 bases between. Germline V CDR1 and CDR2: DFQATT, SNEGSKA (reference sequence). For the CDR3, the DNA is TGCAGTGCTAGAGGCGGGGTTGAAGCTTTCTTT. Amino acids: CSARGGVEAFF.

The genes are TRBV5-4 and TRBJ1-4; D is perhaps TRBD1 (5 bases). The CDR3 spans 14 residues. Germline CDR1 is SGHNT and CDR2 is YYREEE (reference sequence). Trimming took off 0 bases at V and 8 bases at J, with 11 bases between the two ends. The CDR3 protein is CASSLGGAGEKLFF. In DNA form, the CDR3 reads TGTGCCAGCAGCTTGGGCGGGGCAGGGGAAAAACTGTTTTTT.

The gene calls are TRBV18 and TRBJ2-3; D ambiguous. The germline gives CDR1 KGHSH, CDR2 LQKENI. This CDR3 is built from 15 residues. V gave up 0 bases and J gave up 2 bases, with 9 bases separating them. In nucleotides, the CDR3 is TGTGCCAGCTCACCACCCGGAGCGCTCACAGATACGCAGTATTTT. Residues: CASSPPGALTDTQYF.

The chain couples TRBV27 to TRBJ1-5; no clear D gene. V gave up 0 bases and J gave up 2 bases, with 11 bases separating them. The CDR3 consists of 16 residues. The germline CDR1 and CDR2 sequences are MNHEY and SMNVEV (reference sequence). The CDR3 DNA is TGTGCCAGCAGTTTATCAGGTGGGGTCGGCAATCAGCCCCAGCATTTT. Protein: CASSLSGGVGNQPQHF.

This clone showed up many times. This chain connects TRBV29-1 to TRBJ1-4, with 8 bases fitting TRBD1. V trimming: 6 bases; J trimming: 7 bases; junction bases outside the gene matches: 7. Germline CDR1 reads SQVTM; CDR2 reads ANQGSEA. The CDR3 totals 13 residues. CDR3 loop: CSVMTGASEKLFF. In nucleotides, the CDR3 is TGCAGCGTGATGACAGGGGCGAGTGAAAAACTGTTTTTT.

This clone showed up just a few times. V and J are TRBV11-3 and TRBJ2-1, with 11 bases lining up with TRBD2. V lost 5 bases to trimming and J lost 3 bases; unmatched junction nucleotides: 6. The CDR3 runs to 16 residues. Germline lookup yields CDR1 SGHNT and CDR2 YENEEA. Here the CDR3 reads CASSTGTSGSYNEQFF. Here the CDR3 DNA reads TGTGCCAGCAGCACTGGCACTAGCGGGAGCTACAATGAGCAGTTCTTC. The full variable domain, its missing parts supplied by reference TRBV11-3 and TRBJ2-1, is EAGVVQSPRYKIIEKKQPVAFWCNPISGHNTLYWYLQNLGQGPELLIRYENEEAVDDSQLPKDRFSAERLKGVDSTLKIQPAELGDSAVYLCASSTGTSGSYNEQFFGPGTRLTVL.

This chain connects TRBV13 to TRBJ1-4, with D tentatively TRBD1 (5 bases). V was trimmed by 4 bases and J by 4 bases, leaving 13 bases between them. Per germline, CDR1 PRHDT and CDR2 FYEKMQ (reference sequence). The CDR3 loop spans 15 amino acids. Written as DNA, the CDR3 is TGTGCCAGCAGCTCGCAGGGTTTAAGTAATGAAAAACTGTTTTTT. Translation gives CASSSQGLSNEKLFF.

The V gene is TRBV4-2, the J gene TRBJ2-5, with 7 bases that match TRBD2. Germline V gene lookup returns CDR1 LGHNA and CDR2 YNFKEQ. CDR3 length: 15 residues. V trimming: 0 bases; J trimming: 5 bases; junction bases outside the gene matches: 6. The CDR3 loop is CASSQEADGRETQYF. The CDR3 DNA is TGTGCCAGCAGCCAAGAAGCGGACGGGAGGGAGACCCAGTACTTC.

This chain joins TRBV19 and TRBJ1-5, with D perhaps matching TRBD1 (6 bases). The length of the CDR3 is 16 residues. The germline V gene encodes CDR1 LNHDA and CDR2 SQIVND (reference sequence). V was trimmed by 8 bases and J by 0 bases, leaving 17 bases between them. The CDR3 protein is CASAQGFLDSNQPQHF. CDR3 sequence (DNA): TGTGCCAGTGCACAGGGTTTCCTGGATAGCAATCAGCCCCAGCATTTT. Together with reference TRBV19 and TRBJ1-5, the CDR3 gives the full variable domain: DGGITQSPKYLFRKEGQNVTLSCEQNLNHDAMYWYRQDPGQGLRLIYYSQIVNDFQKGDIAEGYSVSREKKESFPLTVTSAQKNPTAFYLCASAQGFLDSNQPQHFGDGTRLSIL.

This clone was detected once. Here the CDR3 reads CASSIGTSGYNEQFF. CDR3 bases: TGTGCCAGCAGCATAGGGACTAGCGGATACAATGAGCAGTTCTTC. This chain uses TRBV6-5 with TRBJ2-1; 11 bases are shared with TRBD2. The V segment lost 6 bases and the J segment 4 bases; nucleotides outside the gene matches: 5. The CDR3 consists of 15 residues. From germline, CDR1 is MNHEY and CDR2 SVGAGI.

The V call is TRBV6-5, the J call TRBJ2-3; 7 nucleotides match TRBD1. Germline lookup yields CDR1 MNHEY and CDR2 SVGAGI. The V and J ends lost 5 bases and 2 bases, in that order; junction bases with no gene match: 7. The CDR3 is 15 residues long. CDR3: CASSPLGTDTDTQYF. CDR3 in DNA: TGTGCCAGCAGTCCTCTTGGGACAGACACAGATACGCAGTATTTT.

This clone occurred once. The chain links TRBV7-9 to TRBJ1-2; D ambiguous. CDR1 SEHNR and CDR2 FQNEAQ come from the germline V gene (reference sequence). V shed 5 bases and J shed 0 bases, with 16 bases lying between them. The CDR3 sequence is 16 residues long. CDR3 nucleotides: TGTGCCAGCAGCAACACCGTAGAGACATCTAACTATGGCTACACCTTC. This translates into CASSNTVETSNYGYTF.

V usage is TRBV5-6 and J usage is TRBJ1-4, with TRBD1 matching over 8 bases. V dropped 4 bases and J dropped 7; count of bases not matched to a gene: 12. The CDR3 contains 16 residues. Germline CDR1 SGHDT, CDR2 YYEEEE. This CDR3 reads CASSRQGTGSLEKLFF. CDR3 DNA: TGTGCCAGCAGCAGACAGGGGACGGGTTCCCTTGAAAAACTGTTTTTT.

The chain couples TRBV2 to TRBJ2-1, with D hard to call. Trimming took 5 bases from V and 5 from J, leaving 10 bases between them. The CDR3 runs 13 residues. Per germline, CDR1 SNHLY and CDR2 FYNNEI. CDR3 coding DNA: TGTGCCAGCAGTCTTGAACTGGACAATGAGCAGTTCTTC. This codes for CASSLELDNEQFF.

This clone appeared a single time. The chain combines TRBV6-5 with TRBJ2-2; 8 bases agree with TRBD2. Germline lookup yields CDR1 MNHEY and CDR2 SVGAGI. CDR3 length: 15 amino acids. After removal of 6 bases from V and 5 bases from J, the junction contained 8 bases not matched to a gene. The CDR3 DNA reads TGTGCCAGCAGGGGAGCGGGAGCGGATACCGGGGAGCTGTTTTTT. This translates into CASRGAGADTGELFF.

V is TRBV6-1 and J is TRBJ1-2, with no clear D. Per germline, CDR1 MNHNS and CDR2 SASEGT. The CDR3 contains 13 residues. Trimming cost V 1 base and J 4 bases, with 7 bases left between them. In DNA, the CDR3 is TGTGCCAGCAGTGAAGACACCCTCTATGGCTACACCTTC. Its protein is CASSEDTLYGYTF.

The chain joins TRBV5-1 to TRBJ2-7, with 9 bases lining up with TRBD2. With V trimmed by 3 bases and J by 7 bases, 11 bases remained unmatched. Per the germline V gene, CDR1 is SGHRS and CDR2 is YFSETQ. This CDR3 spans 15 amino acids. The CDR3 is CASSSKREELREQYF. CDR3 in DNA: TGCGCCAGCAGCTCCAAGCGGGAGGAACTTCGGGAGCAGTACTTC.

The V call is TRBV5-1, the J call TRBJ2-7; 15 nucleotides agree with TRBD2. CDR3 size: 16 residues. Looked up from germline, CDR1 is SGHRS and CDR2 is YFSETQ. Germline trimming cut 5 bases from V and 3 bases from J; bases unmatched to any gene: 6. The CDR3 protein is CASSSGTSGRYYEQYF. Written as DNA, the CDR3 is TGCGCCAGCAGTTCCGGGACTAGCGGGAGGTACTACGAGCAGTACTTC.

The rearrangement uses TRBV18 and TRBJ2-7; 9 nucleotides align to TRBD2. CDR1 and CDR2 from the germline V gene are KGHSH and LQKENI. With V trimmed by 4 bases and J by 6 bases, 13 bases remained unmatched. This CDR3 contains 16 residues. CDR3 sequence reads: CASSRTSVVLYGEQYF. DNA for the CDR3: TGTGCCAGCTCACGGACTAGCGTCGTTCTCTACGGCGAGCAGTACTTC.

The chain combines TRBV29-1 with TRBJ1-1; D call uncertain. The CDR3 loop spans 11 amino acids. Germline V lookup: CDR1 SQVTM, CDR2 ANQGSEA. Deletions cut 7 bases from V and 11 bases from J, with 17 bases between. The CDR3 spells CSAGDGRAAFF. CDR3 nucleotides: TGCAGCGCGGGAGACGGGCGTGCGGCTTTCTTT.